The sample holds one count of the clone carrying this T cell receptor beta chain. This entry belongs to a study of blood T cell repertoires in COVID-19. Study at large: T cells, B-cell-depleted T cells, or PBMCs provided the cDNA or gDNA that served as material.

Libraries were prepared by immunoSEQ multiplex PCR; TCRdb keeps only in-frame clonotypes and omits some of them. The profile shows hundreds of thousands of clones, over 75% of them singletons. Germline CDR1 SGHDN, CDR2 FVKESK. V gave up 5 bases and J gave up 1 base, with 7 bases separating them. This CDR3 contains 13 residues. The V gene is TRBV14, the J gene TRBJ2-3; D unclear. The TCR sequence derives from an elderly woman with acute or convalescent COVID-19. Sequences were obtained from peripheral blood. The CDR3 is CASSIAGTDTQYF. The CDR3 bases are TGTGCCAGCAGCATAGCAGGCACAGATACGCAGTATTTT.